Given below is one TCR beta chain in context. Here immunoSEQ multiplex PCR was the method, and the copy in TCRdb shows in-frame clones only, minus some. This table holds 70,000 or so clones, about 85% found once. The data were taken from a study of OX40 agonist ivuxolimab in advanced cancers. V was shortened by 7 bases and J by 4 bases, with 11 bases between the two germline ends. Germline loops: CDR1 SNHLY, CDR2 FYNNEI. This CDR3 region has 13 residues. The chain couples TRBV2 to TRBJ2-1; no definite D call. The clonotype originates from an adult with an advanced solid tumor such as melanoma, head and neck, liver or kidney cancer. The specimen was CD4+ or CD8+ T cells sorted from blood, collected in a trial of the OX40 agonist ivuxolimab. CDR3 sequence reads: CASKDPFYNEQFF. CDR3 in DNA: TGTGCCAGCAAGGATCCTTTTTACAATGAGCAGTTCTTC.